This TCR beta chain was captured in a study of Graves' ophthalmopathy and Graves' hyperthyroidism. Study results and limitations: Most thyroid-expanded clonotypes exceeding 0.001 frequency were also found in blood.

RNA transcripts provided the template for amplifying TCR beta CDR3 regions. An opening RT-PCR round employed HTBI primers and preceded a second-round multiplex PCR. Via MiXCR, TCRdb re-called the multiplex PCR reads, giving one row per CDR3 protein. The data show over a million distinct CDR3 sequences, about 35% seen once. Looked up from germline, CDR1 is DFQATT and CDR2 is SNEGSKA (reference sequence). The ends were cut back, 6 bases at V and 0 bases at J, with 9 bases in the middle. The CDR3 is 13 amino acids. This clonotype occurred many times. Its antigen is as yet unknown. This chain uses TRBV20-1 with TRBJ1-5; D might be TRBD1 (6 bases). The TCR originated in an adult man with Graves' hyperthyroidism. Sequenced: peripheral blood or thyroid tissue (not recorded which). Here the CDR3 DNA reads TGCAGTGCCGCGGGACATAGCAATCAGCCCCAGCATTTT. This codes for CSAAGHSNQPQHF.